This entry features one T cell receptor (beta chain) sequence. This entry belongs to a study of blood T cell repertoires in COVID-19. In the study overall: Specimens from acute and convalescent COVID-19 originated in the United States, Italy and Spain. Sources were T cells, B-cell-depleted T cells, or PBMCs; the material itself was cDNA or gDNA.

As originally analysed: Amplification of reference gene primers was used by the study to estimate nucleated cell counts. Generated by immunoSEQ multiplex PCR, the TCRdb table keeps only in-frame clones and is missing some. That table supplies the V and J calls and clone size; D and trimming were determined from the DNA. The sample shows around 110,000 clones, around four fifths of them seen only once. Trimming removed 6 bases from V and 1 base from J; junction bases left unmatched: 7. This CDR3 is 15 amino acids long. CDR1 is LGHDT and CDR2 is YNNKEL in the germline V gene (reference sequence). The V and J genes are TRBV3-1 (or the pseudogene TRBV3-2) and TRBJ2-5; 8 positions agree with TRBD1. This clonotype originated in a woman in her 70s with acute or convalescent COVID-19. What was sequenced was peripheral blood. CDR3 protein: CASRAIDRGQETQYF. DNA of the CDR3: TGTGCCAGCAGGGCAATCGACAGGGGCCAAGAGACCCAGTACTTC.